One and the same sample provided the 8 T cell receptor beta chains below, sequenced in a study of blood T cells in healthy people across ages. The use of a sample-barcoded 5' primer and a J-beta primer mix characterized a second PCR of about 7 to 12 cycles. TCRdb independently ran MiXCR on the 5' RACE reads; one entry per CDR3 protein. The data hold hundreds of thousands of distinct CDR3 sequences, with roughly 43% observed a single time. Material: blood. These receptors were obtained from an elderly man in good health.

This clonotype has only a few counts. V gene TRBV7-2 combines with J gene TRBJ2-7; TRBD2 might be the D (5 bases). Trimming stripped 1 base from V and 3 bases from J, with 13 bases between. This CDR3 spans 15 amino acids. Germline CDR1 and CDR2: SGHTA and FQGNSA. CDR3 sequence: CASSLGSGRDYEQYF. CDR3 sequence (DNA): TGTGCCAGCAGCTTAGGCTCGGGTCGGGACTACGAGCAGTACTTC.

The chain recombines TRBV12-3 or TRBV12-4 with TRBJ1-5; TRBD1 might be the D (6 bases). V was pared by 3 bases and J by 1 base, with 10 bases between. The length of the CDR3 is 15 residues. CDR3 protein: CASSFGDTSNQPQHF. The CDR3 coding sequence is TGTGCCAGCAGTTTCGGGGACACCAGCAATCAGCCCCAGCATTTT.

The CDR3 is CASSLERGRATQYQETQYF. For the CDR3, the DNA is TGCGCCAGCAGCTTGGAGCGCGGGAGGGCCACACAATACCAAGAGACCCAGTACTTC. This chain uses TRBV5-1 with TRBJ2-5, with 9 bases fitting TRBD2. Germline assignment: CDR1 SGHRS and CDR2 YFSETQ. The CDR3 extends over 19 amino acids. V trimming: 0 bases; J trimming: 0 bases; junction bases outside the gene matches: 12.

This clonotype was seen a few times. The chain recombines TRBV18 with TRBJ2-3, with no clear D. Germline V lookup: CDR1 KGHSH, CDR2 LQKENI. This CDR3 is built from 18 residues. V lost 3 bases, J lost 2 bases, and 21 bases lay in between. The CDR3 bases are TGTGCCAGCTCACCCACCTCAGGCGGCACGGGTTACACAGATACGCAGTATTTT. Its protein is CASSPTSGGTGYTDTQYF.

This clonotype has just a few counts. This chain uses TRBV5-1 with TRBJ2-1, with 8 bases identical to TRBD2. CDR3 length: 15 amino acids. V was pared by 4 bases and J by 8 bases, with 11 bases of the junction left unmatched. Germline values: CDR1 SGHRS, CDR2 YFSETQ. CDR3 nucleotide sequence: TGCGCCAGCAGCCTGGACGGGACTAGGTCCGATGAGCAGTTCTTC. The encoded protein is CASSLDGTRSDEQFF.

This clonotype was picked up a small number of times. The chain recombines TRBV20-1 with TRBJ1-2; 9 nucleotides line up with TRBD1. Trimming at V came to 0 bases and at J to 5 bases, leaving 4 bases not matched to a gene. CDR1 and CDR2 from the germline V gene are DFQATT and SNEGSKA (reference sequence). The CDR3 has 14 amino acids. This chain's CDR3 is CSARDPGQGYGYTF. Written as DNA, the CDR3 is TGCAGTGCTAGAGATCCAGGACAGGGGTATGGCTACACCTTC.

This clonotype was detected only a few times. The J gene is TRBJ2-6, the V gene TRBV20-1; D is unclear. This CDR3 has 12 residues. V was cut by 6 bases and J by 2 bases, with 5 bases left in between. The germline V gene encodes CDR1 DFQATT and CDR2 SNEGSKA (reference sequence). The chain's CDR3 is CSAMAGANVLTF. The CDR3 DNA sequence: TGCAGTGCCATGGCTGGGGCCAACGTCCTGACTTTC.

CDR3 protein: CSARTFSTDTQYF. The DNA for the CDR3 is TGCAGTGCTAGAACGTTTAGCACAGATACGCAGTATTTT. The rearrangement uses TRBV20-1 and TRBJ2-3; D is unresolved. Trimming left V 2 bases short and J 0 bases short, with 6 bases between. This CDR3 is built from 13 residues. The germline CDR1 and CDR2 sequences are DFQATT and SNEGSKA (reference sequence).